This TCR beta chain originates from a study of naive and memory T cell subsets. An equimolar mix of two oligonucleotides served as the beta constant-region primer for TRBC1 and TRBC2. TCRdb ran MiXCR on the UMI-ligation and nested PCR reads and lists one entry per CDR3 protein. The sample holds 120,000 to 150,000 distinct CDR3 sequences; approximately 15% are singletons and the top ten take about 0.13%. CDR3 size: 16 residues. Trimming stripped 2 bases from V and 6 bases from J, with 17 bases between. In germline, CDR1 is MNHEY, CDR2 SVGEGT. This clonotype was counted between two and nine times. Cells stained for CD3, CD4, CD8, CD45RA, CD27 and viability were sorted into four CD45RA/CD27 subsets.

The sequence was collected from a human donor in good health. The chain combines TRBV6-2 or TRBV6-3 with TRBJ2-1, with a possible D match to TRBD1 (5 bases). Sequencing used naive CD4+ T cells from blood. CDR3 DNA: TGTGCCAGCAGTTACAGACAGACTTTGGTGGGCAATGAGCAGTTCTTC. Its protein is CASSYRQTLVGNEQFF.